This entry describes one T cell receptor beta chain. What it binds is not known. The study separated CD4+ cells into CD45RA+ naive and CD45RA-negative memory subsets. The sample originates from a study of shared clonotypes between healthy human individuals. It was at deep level that the assay was run. Libraries were prepared by immunoSEQ multiplex PCR; TCRdb keeps only in-frame clonotypes and omits some of them. Of some 1 million clones in the sample, more than 65% were seen once. Points from the study as a whole: Limited genetic and exposure-history diversity came from having few donors.

Input material: memory CD4+ T cells sorted from blood. Indicated subset: CD45RA-negative fraction. This receptor was taken from a man younger than 30 in good health.

CDR3 coding DNA: TGTGCCTGTCAGGGGAGGGGGCGCGATTTCTATGGCTACACCTTC. This codes for CACQGRGRDFYGYTF. The chain couples TRBV30 to TRBJ1-2, with TRBD1 matching over 7 bases. The CDR3 length is 15 residues. V shed 6 bases, J shed 4 bases, and the junction held 14 bases outside the gene matches. CDR1 is GTSNPN and CDR2 is SVGIG in the germline V gene (reference sequence).